Below are 2 T cell receptor beta chains sequenced from a single sample in a study of somatic mutations in cytotoxic T cells in rheumatoid arthritis (dated by TCRdb to between 2016 and 2019). The receptor library was made with the immunoSEQ multiplex PCR assay. The clones in this table, taken by TCRdb from immuneACCESS, are in-frame only. Not every clone is retained; where verified, under half of the shortfall comes from an unresolved V gene, and the cause of the rest is unknown. A total of about 33,000 clones appear in this sample, roughly four fifths of them only once. Together, the top ten hold more than 2.5% of the sample. Sequenced: CD8+ T cells sorted from blood. These receptors were taken from a middle-aged man in good health.

V and J are TRBV19 and TRBJ2-7; 7 bases are a match to TRBD2. This CDR3 is 15 amino acids long. Trimming removed 1 base from V and 3 bases from J; junction bases left unmatched: 6. Germline V gene sequence: CDR1 LNHDA, CDR2 SQIVND (reference sequence). CDR3 protein: CASSIVPRESYEQYF. The CDR3 region has the DNA TGTGCCAGTAGTATAGTGCCGCGGGAGAGCTACGAGCAGTACTTC.

The chain uses TRBV10-2 and TRBJ2-1; TRBD2 is a possible D gene (5 bases). Trimming removed 7 bases from V and 0 bases from J, with 7 bases in between. Germline CDR1 WSHSY, CDR2 SAAADI. The CDR3 runs to 13 residues. CDR3 in amino acids: CASIEGSYNEQFF. The CDR3 bases are TGCGCCAGCATAGAGGGCTCCTACAATGAGCAGTTCTTC.